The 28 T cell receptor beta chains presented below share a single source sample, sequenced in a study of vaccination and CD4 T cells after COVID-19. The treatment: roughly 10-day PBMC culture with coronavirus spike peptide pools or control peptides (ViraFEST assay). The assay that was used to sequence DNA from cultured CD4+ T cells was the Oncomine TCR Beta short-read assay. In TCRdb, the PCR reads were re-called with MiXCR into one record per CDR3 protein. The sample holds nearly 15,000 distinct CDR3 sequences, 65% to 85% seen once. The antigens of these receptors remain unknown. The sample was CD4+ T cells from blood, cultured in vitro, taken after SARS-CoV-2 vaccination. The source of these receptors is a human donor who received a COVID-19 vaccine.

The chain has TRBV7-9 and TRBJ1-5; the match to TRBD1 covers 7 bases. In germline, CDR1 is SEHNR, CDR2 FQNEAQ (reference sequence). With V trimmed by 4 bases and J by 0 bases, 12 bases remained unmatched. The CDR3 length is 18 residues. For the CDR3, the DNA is TGTGCCAGCAGCTCGACTGATCCGACAGGGAATAGCAATCAGCCCCAGCATTTT. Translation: CASSSTDPTGNSNQPQHF.

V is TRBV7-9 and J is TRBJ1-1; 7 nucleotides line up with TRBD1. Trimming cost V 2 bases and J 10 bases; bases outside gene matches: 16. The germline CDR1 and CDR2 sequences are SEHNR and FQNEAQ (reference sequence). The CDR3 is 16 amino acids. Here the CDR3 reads CASSLLPGQGEIGAFF. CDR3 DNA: TGTGCCAGCAGCTTACTCCCGGGGCAGGGGGAGATTGGAGCTTTCTTT.

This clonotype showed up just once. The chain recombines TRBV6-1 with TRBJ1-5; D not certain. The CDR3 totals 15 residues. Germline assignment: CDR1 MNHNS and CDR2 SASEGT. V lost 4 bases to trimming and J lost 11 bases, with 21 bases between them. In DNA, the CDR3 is TGTGCCAGCAGTGCCACGACTCAGAGGGTTCGGACCCAGCATTTT. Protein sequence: CASSATTQRVRTQHF.

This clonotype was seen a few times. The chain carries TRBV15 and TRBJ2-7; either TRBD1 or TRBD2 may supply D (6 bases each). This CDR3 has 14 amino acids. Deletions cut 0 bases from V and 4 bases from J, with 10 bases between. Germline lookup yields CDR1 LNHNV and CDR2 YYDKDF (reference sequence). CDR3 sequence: CATSRDIGGYEQYF. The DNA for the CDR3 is TGTGCCACCAGCAGAGACATAGGGGGGTACGAGCAGTACTTC.

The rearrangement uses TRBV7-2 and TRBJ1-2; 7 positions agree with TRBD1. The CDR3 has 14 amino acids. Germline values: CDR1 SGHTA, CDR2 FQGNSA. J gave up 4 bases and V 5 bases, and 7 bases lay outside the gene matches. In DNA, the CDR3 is TGTGCCAGCAGCGGACAGGCCAGGGGCTATGGCTACACCTTC. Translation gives CASSGQARGYGYTF.

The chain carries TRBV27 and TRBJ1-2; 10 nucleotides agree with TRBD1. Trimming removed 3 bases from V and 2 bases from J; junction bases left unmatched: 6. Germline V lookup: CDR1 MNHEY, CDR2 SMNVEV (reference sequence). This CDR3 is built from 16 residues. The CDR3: CASSFGTGDLNYGYTF. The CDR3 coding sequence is TGTGCCAGCAGTTTCGGGACAGGGGACCTGAACTATGGCTACACCTTC.

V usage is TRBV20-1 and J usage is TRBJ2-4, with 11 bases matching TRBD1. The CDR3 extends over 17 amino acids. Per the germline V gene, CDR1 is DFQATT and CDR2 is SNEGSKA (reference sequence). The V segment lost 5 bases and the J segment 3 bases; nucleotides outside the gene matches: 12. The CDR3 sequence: CSAPGTGGLFVKNIQYF. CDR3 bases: TGCAGTGCTCCCGGGACAGGGGGATTATTTGTCAAAAACATTCAGTACTTC.

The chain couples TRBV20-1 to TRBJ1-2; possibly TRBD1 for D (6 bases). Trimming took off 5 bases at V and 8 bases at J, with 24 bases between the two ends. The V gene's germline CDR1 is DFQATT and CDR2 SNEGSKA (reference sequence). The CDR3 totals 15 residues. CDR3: CSAGTPQGSGRGYTF. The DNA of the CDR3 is TGCAGTGCTGGAACCCCGCAGGGGTCGGGGAGAGGCTACACCTTC.

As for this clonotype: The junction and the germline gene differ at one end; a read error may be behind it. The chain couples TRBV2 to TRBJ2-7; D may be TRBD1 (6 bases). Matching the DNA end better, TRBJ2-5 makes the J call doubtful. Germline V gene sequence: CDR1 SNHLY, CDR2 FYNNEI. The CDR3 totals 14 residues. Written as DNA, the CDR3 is TGTGTCAGCAGGACAGACAGGAATCAAGAGACCCAGTACTTC. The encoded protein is CVSRTDRNQETQYF.

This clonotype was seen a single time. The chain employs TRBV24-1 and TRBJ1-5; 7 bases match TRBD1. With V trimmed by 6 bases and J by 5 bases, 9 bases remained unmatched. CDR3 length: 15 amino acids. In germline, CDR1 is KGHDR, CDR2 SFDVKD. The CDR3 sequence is CATSPRGDGDQPQHF. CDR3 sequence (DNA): TGTGCCACCAGTCCCAGGGGGGACGGGGATCAGCCCCAGCATTTT.

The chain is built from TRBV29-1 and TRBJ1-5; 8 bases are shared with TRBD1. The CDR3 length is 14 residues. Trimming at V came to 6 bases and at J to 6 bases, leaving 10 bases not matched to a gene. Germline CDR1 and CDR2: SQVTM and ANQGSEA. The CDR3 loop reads CSVNDRGVGQPQHF. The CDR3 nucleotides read TGCAGCGTCAACGACAGGGGAGTCGGTCAGCCCCAGCATTTT.

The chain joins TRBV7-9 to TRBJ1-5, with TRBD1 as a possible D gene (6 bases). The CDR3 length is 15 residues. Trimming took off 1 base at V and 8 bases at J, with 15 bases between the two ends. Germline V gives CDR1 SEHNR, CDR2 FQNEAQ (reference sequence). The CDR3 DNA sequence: TGTGCCAGCAGCTTAGACAGGGAGGGGACGAAGCCCCAGCATTTT. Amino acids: CASSLDREGTKPQHF.

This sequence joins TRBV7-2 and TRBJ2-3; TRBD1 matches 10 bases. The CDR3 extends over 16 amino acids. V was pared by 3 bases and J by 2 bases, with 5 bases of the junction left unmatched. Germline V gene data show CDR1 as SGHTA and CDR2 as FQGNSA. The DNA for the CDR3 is TGTGCCAGCAGCTTGGTGACAGGGGGCGACACAGATACGCAGTATTTT. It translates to CASSLVTGGDTDTQYF.

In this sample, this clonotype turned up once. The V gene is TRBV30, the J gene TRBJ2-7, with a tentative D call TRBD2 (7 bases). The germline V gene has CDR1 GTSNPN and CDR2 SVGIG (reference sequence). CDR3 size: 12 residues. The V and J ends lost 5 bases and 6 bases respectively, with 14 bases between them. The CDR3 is CAWGRGGLEQYF. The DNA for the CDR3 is TGTGCCTGGGGTAGGGGGGGACTCGAGCAGTACTTC. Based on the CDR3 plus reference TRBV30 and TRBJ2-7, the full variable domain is SQTIHQWPATLVQPVGSPLSLECTVEGTSNPNLYWYRQAAGRGLQLLFYSVGIGQISSEVPQNLSASRPQDRQFILSSKKLLLSDSGFYLCAWGRGGLEQYFGPGTRLTVT.

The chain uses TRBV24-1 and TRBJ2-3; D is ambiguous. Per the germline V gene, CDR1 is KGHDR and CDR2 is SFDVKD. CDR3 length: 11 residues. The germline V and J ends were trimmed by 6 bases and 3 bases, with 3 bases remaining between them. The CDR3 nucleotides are TGTGCCACCAGTCTTACAGATACGCAGTATTTT. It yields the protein CATSLTDTQYF.

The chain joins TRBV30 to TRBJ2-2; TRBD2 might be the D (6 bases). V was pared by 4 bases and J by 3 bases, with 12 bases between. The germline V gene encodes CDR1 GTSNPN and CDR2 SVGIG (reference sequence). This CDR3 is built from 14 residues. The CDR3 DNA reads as TGTGCCTGGAACCCGGGACTGGACACCGGGGAGCTGTTTTTT. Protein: CAWNPGLDTGELFF.

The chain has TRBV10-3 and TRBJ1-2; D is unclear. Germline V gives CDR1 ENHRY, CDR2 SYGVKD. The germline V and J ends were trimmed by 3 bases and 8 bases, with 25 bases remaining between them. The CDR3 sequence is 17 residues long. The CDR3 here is CAISDRVGNRAIGGYTF. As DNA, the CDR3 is TGTGCCATCAGTGATCGAGTCGGGAACCGAGCAATCGGCGGCTACACCTTC.

CDR3 amino acids: CSAPSGGASGYTF. The CDR3 nucleotides read TGCAGTGCCCCCAGTGGGGGCGCGTCTGGCTACACCTTC. This sequence joins TRBV20-1 and TRBJ1-2; TRBD1 might be the D (6 bases). CDR3 size: 13 residues. The V gene lost 6 bases and the J gene lost 7 bases, with 18 bases spanning the gap. Germline CDR1 DFQATT, CDR2 SNEGSKA (reference sequence).

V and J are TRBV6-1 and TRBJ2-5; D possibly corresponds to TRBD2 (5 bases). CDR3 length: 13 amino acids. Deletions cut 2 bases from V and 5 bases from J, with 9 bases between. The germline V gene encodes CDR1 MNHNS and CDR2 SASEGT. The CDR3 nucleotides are TGTGCCAGCAGTGAACGGGGTTCGGAGACCCAGTACTTC. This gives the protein CASSERGSETQYF.

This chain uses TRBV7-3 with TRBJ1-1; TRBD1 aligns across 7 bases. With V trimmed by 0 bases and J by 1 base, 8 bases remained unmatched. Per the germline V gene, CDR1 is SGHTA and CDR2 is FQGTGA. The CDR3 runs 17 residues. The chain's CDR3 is CASSLTLGPGGNTEAFF. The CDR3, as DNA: TGTGCCAGCAGCTTAACGTTGGGACCAGGGGGGAACACTGAAGCTTTCTTT. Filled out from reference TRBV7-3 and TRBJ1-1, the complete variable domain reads GAGVSQTPSNKVTEKGKYVELRCDPISGHTALYWYRQSLGQGPEFLIYFQGTGAADDSGLPNDRFFAVRPEGSVSTLKIQRTERGDSAVYLCASSLTLGPGGNTEAFFGQGTRLTVV.

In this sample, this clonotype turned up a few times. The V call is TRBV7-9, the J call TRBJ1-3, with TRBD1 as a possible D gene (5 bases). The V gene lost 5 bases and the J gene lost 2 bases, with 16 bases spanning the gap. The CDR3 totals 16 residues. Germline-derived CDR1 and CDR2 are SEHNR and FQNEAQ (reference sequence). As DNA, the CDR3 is TGTGCCAGCAGCCCCCCAGGGCAGGGAGCTGGAAACACCATATATTTT. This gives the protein CASSPPGQGAGNTIYF.

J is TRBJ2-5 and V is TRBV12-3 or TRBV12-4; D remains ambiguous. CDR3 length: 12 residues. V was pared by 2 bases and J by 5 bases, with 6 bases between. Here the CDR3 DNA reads TGTGCCAGCAGTTTATTGAAGGAGACCCAGTACTTC. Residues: CASSLLKETQYF.

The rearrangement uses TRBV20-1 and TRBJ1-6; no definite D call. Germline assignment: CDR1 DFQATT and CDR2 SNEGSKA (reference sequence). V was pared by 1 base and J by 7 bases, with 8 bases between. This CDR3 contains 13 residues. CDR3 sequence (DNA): TGCAGTGCTAGAGGGTCGGGGAATTCACCCCTCCACTTT. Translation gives CSARGSGNSPLHF.

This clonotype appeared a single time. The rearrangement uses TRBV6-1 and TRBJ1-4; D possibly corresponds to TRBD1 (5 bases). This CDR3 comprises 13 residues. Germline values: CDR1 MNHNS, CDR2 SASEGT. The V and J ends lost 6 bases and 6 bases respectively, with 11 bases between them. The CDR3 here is CASSDRAHEKLFF. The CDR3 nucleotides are TGTGCCAGCAGCGACAGAGCCCATGAAAAACTGTTTTTT.

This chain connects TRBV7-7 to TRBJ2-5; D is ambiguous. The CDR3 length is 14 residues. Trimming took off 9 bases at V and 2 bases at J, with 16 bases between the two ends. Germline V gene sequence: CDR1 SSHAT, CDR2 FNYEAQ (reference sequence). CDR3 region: CARVFRAIQETQYF. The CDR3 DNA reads TGTGCCAGGGTCTTCCGGGCAATTCAAGAGACCCAGTACTTC.

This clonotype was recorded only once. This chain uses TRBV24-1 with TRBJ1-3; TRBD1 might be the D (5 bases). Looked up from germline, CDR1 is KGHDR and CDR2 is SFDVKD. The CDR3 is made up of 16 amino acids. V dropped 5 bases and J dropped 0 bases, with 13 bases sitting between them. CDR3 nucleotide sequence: TGTGCCACCAGTGGGGGGGGAAGGAGCTCTGGAAACACCATATATTTT. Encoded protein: CATSGGGRSSGNTIYF.

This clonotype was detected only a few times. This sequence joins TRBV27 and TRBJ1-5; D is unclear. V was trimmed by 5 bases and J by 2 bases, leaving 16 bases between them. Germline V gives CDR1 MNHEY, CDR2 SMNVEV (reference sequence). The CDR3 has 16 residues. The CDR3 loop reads CASSPGLGGGNQPQHF. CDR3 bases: TGTGCCAGCAGTCCCGGACTTGGAGGTGGCAATCAGCCCCAGCATTTT.

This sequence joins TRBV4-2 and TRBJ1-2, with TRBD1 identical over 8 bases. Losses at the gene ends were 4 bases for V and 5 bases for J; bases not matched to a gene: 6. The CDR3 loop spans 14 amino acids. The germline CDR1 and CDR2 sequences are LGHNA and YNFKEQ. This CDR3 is CASSRGQGLYGYTF. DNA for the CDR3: TGTGCCAGCAGCCGAGGACAGGGACTATATGGCTACACCTTC.